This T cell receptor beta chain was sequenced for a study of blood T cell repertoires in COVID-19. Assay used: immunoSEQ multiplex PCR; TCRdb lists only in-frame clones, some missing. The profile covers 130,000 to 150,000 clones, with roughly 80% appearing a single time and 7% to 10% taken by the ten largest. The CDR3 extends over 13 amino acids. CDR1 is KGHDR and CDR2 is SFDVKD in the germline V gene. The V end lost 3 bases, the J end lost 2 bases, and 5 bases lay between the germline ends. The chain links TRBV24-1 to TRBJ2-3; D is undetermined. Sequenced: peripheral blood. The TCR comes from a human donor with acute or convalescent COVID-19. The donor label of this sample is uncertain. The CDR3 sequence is CATSDQVTDTQYF. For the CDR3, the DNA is TGTGCCACCAGTGATCAGGTCACAGATACGCAGTATTTT.